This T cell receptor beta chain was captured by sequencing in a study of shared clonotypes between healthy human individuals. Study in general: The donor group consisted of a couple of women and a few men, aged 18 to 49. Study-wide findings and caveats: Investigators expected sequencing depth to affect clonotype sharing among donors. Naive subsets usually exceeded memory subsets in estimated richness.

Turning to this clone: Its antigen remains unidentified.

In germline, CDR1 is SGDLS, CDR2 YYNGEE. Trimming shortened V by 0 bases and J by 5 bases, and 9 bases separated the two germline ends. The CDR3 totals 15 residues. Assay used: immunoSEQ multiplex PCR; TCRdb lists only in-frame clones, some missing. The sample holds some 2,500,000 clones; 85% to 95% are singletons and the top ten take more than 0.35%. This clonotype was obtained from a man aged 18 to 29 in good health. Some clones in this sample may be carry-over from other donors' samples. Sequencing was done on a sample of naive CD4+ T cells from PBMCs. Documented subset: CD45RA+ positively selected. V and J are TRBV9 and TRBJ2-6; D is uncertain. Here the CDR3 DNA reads TGTGCCAGCAGCGTAGGGGTGACCTGGGCCAACGTCCTGACTTTC. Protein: CASSVGVTWANVLTF.